The rows below give T cell receptor beta chains drawn from one sample of a study of CD8 T cells in ankylosing spondylitis. TCRdb redid the calling of the 5' RACE reads with MiXCR, one entry per CDR3 protein. This repertoire shows 250,000 or so distinct CDR3 sequences, around 25% found once; its top ten account for roughly 0.67%. Material for sequencing was blood, either unsorted or a sorted T cell fraction (not recorded which). The receptors were sampled from a male donor with ankylosing spondylitis or in good health (not recorded which). CDR3s include the opening cysteine and the closing phenylalanine or tryptophan. A D gene is named only where the DNA matches it firmly. Not every row has a clone size; where given, it reads once, few, many or a size class.

j_call clone_size v_call d_call cdr3_nt cdr3_aa
TRBJ2-1 NA TRBV20-1 TRBD2 TGCAGTGCTAGAGTTAGGAGCGGGGGGCAATCCTACAATGAGCAGTTCTTC CSARVRSGGQSYNEQFF
TRBJ1-2 NA TRBV28 NA TGTGCCAGCAGTGTGGACCATGGCTACACCTTC CASSVDHGYTF
TRBJ2-2 many TRBV20-1 NA TGCAGTGCGCCATCGGGCCAGGGGGGGACCGGGGAGCTGTTTTTT CSAPSGQGGTGELFF
TRBJ2-1 NA TRBV20-1 TRBD1 TGCAGTGCTAGACCCACGGGACAGGGTGTTATCAATGAGCAGTTCTTC CSARPTGQGVINEQFF
TRBJ1-2 few TRBV29-1 NA TGCAGCGTAGTCATCCAGGGACCCTATGGCTACACCTTC CSVVIQGPYGYTF
TRBJ1-3 many TRBV5-1 TRBD1 TGCGCCAGCAGCTGGGACAGCTCTGGAAACACCATATATTTT CASSWDSSGNTIYF
TRBJ2-1 many TRBV7-2 NA TGTGCCAGCAGCTTAGGGGGGACCACGGGGCAGTTCTTC CASSLGGTTGQFF
TRBJ2-7 many TRBV10-2 NA TGCGCCAGCAGGTCAGGGCTGAGCTCCTACGAGCAGTACTTC CASRSGLSSYEQYF
TRBJ2-1 NA TRBV12-3/TRBV12-4 NA TGTGCCAGCAGGTTACAGGCCAGTTACAATGAGCAGTTCTTC CASRLQASYNEQFF
TRBJ2-1 many TRBV11-2 TRBD2 TGTGCCAGCAGCCTTAGCGGGGCTTACAATGAGCAGTTCTTC CASSLSGAYNEQFF
TRBJ2-2 NA TRBV2 NA TGTGCCAGCAGTCAAGACGAGGCCGGGGAGCTGTTTTTT CASSQDEAGELFF
TRBJ2-1 many TRBV20-1 NA TGCAGTGCTAGAGCTGACAATGAGCAGTTCTTC CSARADNEQFF
TRBJ2-5 many TRBV7-9 NA TGTGCCAGCAGCTTAGTCGGAAGAGGCCAGTACTTC CASSLVGRGQYF
TRBJ2-1 many TRBV5-5 NA TGTGCCAGCAGTTTCCCAGGGAGCTCCTACAATGAGCAGTTCTTC CASSFPGSSYNEQFF
TRBJ1-6 few TRBV20-1 NA TGCAGTGCTAGAGACCTGTATTCACCCCTCCACTTT CSARDLYSPLHF
TRBJ1-2 many TRBV3-1 TRBD1 TGTGCCAGCAGCCCCGGACAGGGGCATGGCTACACCTTC CASSPGQGHGYTF
TRBJ2-7 NA TRBV5-4 NA TGTGCCAGCAGCTTGGAACCGCGGACAGACTTGAAATACGAGCAGTACTTC CASSLEPRTDLKYEQYF
TRBJ2-1 NA TRBV29-1 NA TGCAGCGTTGACAGGGGTGGGGGTTACAATGAGCAGTTCTTC CSVDRGGGYNEQFF
TRBJ2-7 NA TRBV30 NA TGTGCCGGAGACTCGGGGGCCTCCTACGAGCAGTACTTC CAGDSGASYEQYF